The T cell receptor (beta chain) under discussion was sequenced for a study of blood T cell repertoires in COVID-19. Overall study context: Spain, Italy and the United States supplied samples that represented acute and convalescent COVID-19. Sources were T cells, B-cell-depleted T cells, or PBMCs; the material itself was cDNA or gDNA.

Trimming pared 3 bases from V and 7 bases from J, leaving 25 bases between. CDR1 GTSNPN and CDR2 SVGIG come from the germline V gene (reference sequence). This CDR3 comprises 17 residues. Sequencing used immunoSEQ multiplex PCR; TCRdb keeps in-frame clones, though not all of them. The table has 200,000 to 250,000 clones, 86% seen once; the top ten hold about 2.2%. The J gene is TRBJ1-5, the V gene TRBV30; D remains unclear. This clonotype was obtained from a man aged 25 to 45 who had recovered from COVID-19. The sequencing sample was made of peripheral blood. CDR3 in DNA: TGTGCCTGGAGCTGTGGACTATTTATAGTGGGAAGCCAGCCCCAGCATTTT. It yields the protein CAWSCGLFIVGSQPQHF.